The 2 T cell receptor beta chains in this list originate from one sample, sequenced in a study of cytomegalovirus exposure and HLA in healthy donors. It was with 60 Vbeta and 13 Jbeta primers that the PCR ran. The method was immunoSEQ multiplex PCR; TCRdb's version includes in-frame clones alone and lacks a portion of them. The data show around 190,000 clones, with roughly 80% seen just once and approximately 1.5% held by the top ten. Sequenced: PBMCs. The receptors shown here come from a woman between 18 and 30 years old in good health and CMV-seronegative.

This clone came up once. V is TRBV10-1 and J is TRBJ1-1; 11 bases are a match to TRBD1. Germline CDR1 and CDR2: WNHNN and SYGVQD (reference sequence). The CDR3 has 16 amino acids. The V and J ends lost 7 bases and 4 bases, in that order; junction bases with no gene match: 11. The chain's CDR3 is CASITGTGGRPTEAFF. For the CDR3, the DNA is TGCGCCAGCATTACCGGGACAGGGGGAAGACCCACTGAAGCTTTCTTT.

V gene TRBV6-1 combines with J gene TRBJ1-2; 7 bases align to TRBD1. V trimming: 2 bases; J trimming: 3 bases; junction bases outside the gene matches: 6. Germline V gene lookup returns CDR1 MNHNS and CDR2 SASEGT. The CDR3 consists of 15 residues. As DNA, the CDR3 is TGTGCCAGCAGTGAATCAGGGGGATTATACTATGGCTACACCTTC. Translating gives CASSESGGLYYGYTF.